Each of the 22 T cell receptor beta chains below was sequenced from the same sample in a study of shared clonotypes between healthy human individuals. The method was immunoSEQ multiplex PCR; TCRdb's version includes in-frame clones alone and lacks a portion of them. This sample carries 1,500,000 or so clones, less than 99% of them seen once, and the ten largest clones take around 0.33%. Sequenced input: naive CD4+ T cells sorted from blood. The subset was: CD45RA+ positively selected. The receptors were sampled from a man in his thirties or forties in good health.

Turning to this clone: The sample contains more than one DNA sequence encoding this CDR3. This chain joins TRBV10-1 and TRBJ2-7, with no clear D. The CDR3 covers 12 residues. V lost 0 bases to trimming and J lost 3 bases, with 3 bases between them. The V gene's germline CDR1 is WNHNN and CDR2 SYGVQD (reference sequence). The DNA of the CDR3 is TGCGCCAGCAGTGAGTCTGGCTACGAGCAGTACTTC. Its translation is CASSESGYEQYF.

The chain has TRBV5-6 and TRBJ1-2; unclear D gene. V was trimmed by 2 bases and J by 7 bases, leaving 18 bases between them. The CDR3 has 15 amino acids. Germline CDR1 and CDR2: SGHDT and YYEEEE. The CDR3 is CASSFPKASLRGYTF. The CDR3 coding sequence is TGTGCCAGCAGCTTCCCGAAGGCGTCTCTACGTGGCTACACCTTC.

This sequence joins TRBV9 and TRBJ2-2, with TRBD2 matching 12 bases. The CDR3 covers 17 residues. Germline V lookup: CDR1 SGDLS, CDR2 YYNGEE. The V and J ends lost 4 bases and 0 bases, in that order; junction bases with no gene match: 4. The CDR3 DNA is TGTGCCAGCAGCAAAGGACTAGCGGGGTCGAACACCGGGGAGCTGTTTTTT. Its protein is CASSKGLAGSNTGELFF.

The chain has TRBV5-1 and TRBJ2-3, with 7 positions matching TRBD2. The CDR3 is made up of 13 amino acids. Germline V gives CDR1 SGHRS, CDR2 YFSETQ. V was clipped by 5 bases and J by 4 bases; unmatched bases: 4. For the CDR3, the DNA is TGCGCCAGCAGTCGTCGGGGGGCAGATACGCAGTATTTT. Amino acid sequence: CASSRRGADTQYF.

The chain links TRBV29-1 to TRBJ2-7, with 7 bases lining up with TRBD1. The V segment lost 7 bases and the J segment 0 bases; nucleotides outside the gene matches: 9. This CDR3 contains 14 residues. Per the germline V gene, CDR1 is SQVTM and CDR2 is ANQGSEA. CDR3 DNA: TGCAGCGGAGGGGACAGCAGATCCTCCTACGAGCAGTACTTC. Encoded protein: CSGGDSRSSYEQYF.

This rearrangement joins TRBV30 to TRBJ2-1; 8 nucleotides match TRBD2. Germline V lookup: CDR1 GTSNPN, CDR2 SVGIG (reference sequence). There are 15 residues in the CDR3. J lost 8 bases, V lost 2 bases, and 11 bases had no gene match. The CDR3 reads CAWSLRLARKDEQFF. The CDR3 DNA follows: TGTGCCTGGAGTCTCCGACTAGCGAGGAAGGATGAGCAGTTCTTC.

The V gene is TRBV19, the J gene TRBJ1-1, with D possibly being TRBD1 (5 bases). With 8 bases removed from V and 5 bases from J, the gap between germline ends came to 15 bases. The CDR3 totals 13 residues. Germline assignment: CDR1 LNHDA and CDR2 SQIVND (reference sequence). The CDR3 protein is CASGHQGGTEAFF. CDR3 in DNA: TGTGCCAGTGGTCATCAGGGTGGGACTGAAGCTTTCTTT.

The chain joins TRBV15 to TRBJ2-7, with D possibly being TRBD1 (5 bases). CDR1 and CDR2 (germline): LNHNV, YYDKDF (reference sequence). The CDR3 loop spans 15 amino acids. Deletions cut 0 bases from V and 5 bases from J, with 14 bases between. The DNA of the CDR3 is TGTGCCACCAGCAGAGAGTACGGTGGGGCCGACGAGCAGTACTTC. This gives the protein CATSREYGGADEQYF.

The chain joins TRBV6-5 to TRBJ2-5; D remains ambiguous. Germline V gene lookup returns CDR1 MNHEY and CDR2 SVGAGI. V was clipped by 5 bases and J by 1 base, with 5 bases between them. The length of the CDR3 is 12 residues. This chain's CDR3 is CASSDTQETQYF. CDR3 coding DNA: TGTGCCAGCAGTGACACCCAAGAGACCCAGTACTTC.

The gene calls are TRBV15 and TRBJ2-1; TRBD2 matches at 13 bases. V lost 0 bases and J lost 14; bases outside the gene matches: 1. Germline V gives CDR1 LNHNV, CDR2 YYDKDF (reference sequence). The CDR3 runs to 13 residues. CDR3 bases: TGTGCCACCAGCAGAGAGGGGACTAGCGGGAAGTTCTTC. Protein sequence: CATSREGTSGKFF.

The genes are TRBV29-1 and TRBJ1-2; D is undetermined. Trimming took off 6 bases at V and 5 bases at J, with 16 bases between the two ends. The CDR3 is 13 amino acids. Per germline, CDR1 SQVTM and CDR2 ANQGSEA. CDR3 protein: CSVETGPGYGYTF. CDR3 DNA: TGCAGCGTAGAGACCGGGCCCGGATATGGCTACACCTTC.

This chain uses TRBV19 with TRBJ2-2; D is ambiguous. CDR1 is LNHDA, CDR2 SQIVND, per germline (reference sequence). V shed 5 bases and J shed 2 bases, with 12 bases lying between them. The CDR3 runs to 15 residues. CDR3 loop: CASSPRTTNTGELFF. The CDR3 nucleotides are TGTGCCAGTAGTCCGCGGACCACTAACACCGGGGAGCTGTTTTTT.

This clone was found once. The V call is TRBV6-5, the J call TRBJ2-5; a weak D match, TRBD1 (6 bases). Trimming left V 5 bases short and J 3 bases short, with 13 bases between. Per germline, CDR1 MNHEY and CDR2 SVGAGI. The CDR3 consists of 14 residues. CDR3 in amino acids: CASSHWTVEETQYF. The CDR3 nucleotides read TGTGCCAGCAGTCACTGGACAGTCGAAGAGACCCAGTACTTC.

This sequence joins TRBV7-2 and TRBJ2-1, with D perhaps TRBD1 (6 bases). Trimming cost V 4 bases and J 4 bases, with 20 bases left between them. The germline V gene encodes CDR1 SGHTA and CDR2 FQGNSA. This CDR3 contains 17 residues. Here the CDR3 reads CASSSDPTGLPYNEQFF. CDR3 bases: TGTGCCAGCAGCTCAGACCCTACAGGGTTACCGTACAATGAGCAGTTCTTC.

This chain uses TRBV6-1 with TRBJ1-4; a weak D match, TRBD1 (6 bases). Germline V gene sequence: CDR1 MNHNS, CDR2 SASEGT. V was pared by 6 bases and J by 4 bases, with 12 bases between. This CDR3 contains 14 residues. The CDR3 protein is CASSLTGRNEKLFF. In DNA, the CDR3 is TGTGCCAGCAGCCTGACAGGACGTAATGAAAAACTGTTTTTT.

The rearrangement uses TRBV6-5 and TRBJ2-5; 9 bases are shared with TRBD2. The junction had 2 bases not matched to a gene; V was cut back by 0 bases and J by 0 bases. This CDR3 has 16 amino acids. The germline CDR1 and CDR2 sequences are MNHEY and SVGAGI. The CDR3 nucleotides are TGTGCCAGCAGTTACTCGATAGCGGGGGACCAAGAGACCCAGTACTTC. It yields the protein CASSYSIAGDQETQYF.

The chain joins TRBV15 to TRBJ1-3; TRBD1 might be the D (5 bases). V lost 5 bases to trimming and J lost 8 bases, with 10 bases between them. This CDR3 region has 12 residues. Germline loops: CDR1 LNHNV, CDR2 YYDKDF (reference sequence). For the CDR3, the DNA is TGTGCCACCAGCGGGGGGACCCACACCATATATTTT. Translated: CATSGGTHTIYF. The full variable domain, rest sourced from reference TRBV15 and TRBJ1-3, is DAMVIQNPRYQVTQFGKPVTLSCSQTLNHNVMYWYQQKSSQAPKLLFHYYDKDFNNEADTPDNFQSRRPNTSFCFLDIRSPGLGDTAMYLCATSGGTHTIYFGEGSWLTVV.

The CDR3 sequence is CASSGLGEQYF. CDR3 bases: TGTGCCAGCAGCGGGTTGGGCGAGCAGTACTTC. The chain has TRBV2 and TRBJ2-7; no reliable D call. The CDR3 loop spans 11 amino acids. The V end lost 6 bases, the J end lost 6 bases, and 9 bases lay between the germline ends. Germline V gives CDR1 SNHLY, CDR2 FYNNEI. The complete variable domain, with remaining parts taken from reference TRBV2 and TRBJ2-7, reads EPEVTQTPSHQVTQMGQEVILRCVPISNHLYFYWYRQILGQKVEFLVSFYNNEISEKSEIFDDQFSVERPDGSNFTLKIRSTKLEDSAMYFCASSGLGEQYFGPGTRLTVT.

The gene calls are TRBV28 and TRBJ2-5, with 11 bases identical to TRBD2. Trimming at V came to 4 bases and at J to 2 bases, leaving 6 bases not matched to a gene. The CDR3 length is 16 residues. Germline V lookup: CDR1 MDHEN, CDR2 SYDVKM. In DNA, the CDR3 is TGTGCCAGCAGTTATAGCGGGAGGGGACCGCAAGAGACCCAGTACTTC. This encodes CASSYSGRGPQETQYF.

V usage is TRBV18 and J usage is TRBJ2-2; 9 nucleotides align to TRBD1. This CDR3 contains 16 residues. V was clipped by 4 bases and J by 6 bases; unmatched bases: 9. Germline V lookup: CDR1 KGHSH, CDR2 LQKENI. CDR3 sequence reads: CASSLPGTGSAGELFF. In nucleotides, the CDR3 is TGTGCCAGCTCACTCCCCGGGACAGGGAGCGCCGGGGAGCTGTTTTTT.

The V call is TRBV11-2, the J call TRBJ2-7; the D call may be TRBD1 or TRBD2 (5 bases each). Trimming pared 2 bases from V and 2 bases from J, leaving 10 bases between. Germline V CDR1 and CDR2: SGHAT, FQNNGV. CDR3 length: 14 residues. The CDR3 region is CASSLRDATYEQYF. In nucleotides, the CDR3 is TGTGCCAGCAGCTTACGGGACGCAACCTACGAGCAGTACTTC.

The chain carries TRBV6-1 and TRBJ2-7, with D perhaps matching TRBD1 (5 bases). The CDR3 runs 13 residues. The germline V gene encodes CDR1 MNHNS and CDR2 SASEGT. Trimming shortened V by 2 bases and J by 2 bases, and 7 bases separated the two germline ends. CDR3 protein: CASSETGPYEQYF. For the CDR3, the DNA is TGTGCCAGCAGTGAAACAGGACCCTACGAGCAGTACTTC.